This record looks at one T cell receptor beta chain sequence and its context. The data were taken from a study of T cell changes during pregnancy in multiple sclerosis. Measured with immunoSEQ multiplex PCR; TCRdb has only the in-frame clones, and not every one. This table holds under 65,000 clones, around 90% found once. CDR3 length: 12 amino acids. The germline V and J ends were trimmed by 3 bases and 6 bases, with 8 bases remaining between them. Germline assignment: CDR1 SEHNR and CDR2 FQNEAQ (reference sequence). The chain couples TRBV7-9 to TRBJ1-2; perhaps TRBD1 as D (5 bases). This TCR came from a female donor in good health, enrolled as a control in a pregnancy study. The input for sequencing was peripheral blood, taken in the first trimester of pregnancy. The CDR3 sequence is CASSFTGHGYTF. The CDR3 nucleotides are TGTGCCAGCAGCTTCACAGGCCATGGCTACACCTTC.